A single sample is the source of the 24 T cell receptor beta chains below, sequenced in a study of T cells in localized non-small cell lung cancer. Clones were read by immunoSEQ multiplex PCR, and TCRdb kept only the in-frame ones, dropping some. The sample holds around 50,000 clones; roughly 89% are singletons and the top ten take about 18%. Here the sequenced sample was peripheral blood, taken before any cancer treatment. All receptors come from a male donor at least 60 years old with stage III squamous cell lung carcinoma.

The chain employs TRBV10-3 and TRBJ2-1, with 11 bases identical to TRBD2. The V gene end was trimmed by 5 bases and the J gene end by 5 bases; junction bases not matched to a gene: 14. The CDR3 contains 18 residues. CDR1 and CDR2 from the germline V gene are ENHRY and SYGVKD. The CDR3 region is CAISTLSGGVGSHNEQFF. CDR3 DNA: TGTGCCATCAGTACACTTAGCGGGGGGGTAGGTTCCCACAATGAGCAGTTCTTC.

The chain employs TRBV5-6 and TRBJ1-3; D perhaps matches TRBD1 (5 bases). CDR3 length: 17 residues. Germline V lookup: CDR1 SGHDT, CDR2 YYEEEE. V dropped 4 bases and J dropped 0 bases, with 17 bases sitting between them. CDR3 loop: CASSPTGTLSSGNTIYF. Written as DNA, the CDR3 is TGTGCCAGCAGCCCTACCGGGACGCTGAGCTCTGGAAACACCATATATTTT.

CDR3 protein: CASSEVGGGSYGYTF. The CDR3 nucleotides read TGTGCCAGCAGTGAGGTGGGGGGCGGAAGCTATGGCTACACCTTC. The V and J genes are TRBV6-1 and TRBJ1-2, with D perhaps TRBD1 (6 bases). Trimming pared 3 bases from V and 4 bases from J, leaving 15 bases between. The germline CDR1 and CDR2 sequences are MNHNS and SASEGT. The length of the CDR3 is 15 residues.

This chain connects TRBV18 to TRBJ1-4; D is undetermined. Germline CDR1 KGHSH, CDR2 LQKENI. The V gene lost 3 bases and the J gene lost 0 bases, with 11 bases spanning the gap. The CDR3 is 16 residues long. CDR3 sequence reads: CASSPSGRTTNEKLFF. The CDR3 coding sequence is TGTGCCAGCTCACCTTCCGGACGGACAACTAATGAAAAACTGTTTTTT.

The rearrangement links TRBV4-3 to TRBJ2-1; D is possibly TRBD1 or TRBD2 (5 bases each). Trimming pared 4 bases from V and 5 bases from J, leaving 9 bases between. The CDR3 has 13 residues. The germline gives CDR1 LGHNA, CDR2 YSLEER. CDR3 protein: CASSLGVHNEQFF. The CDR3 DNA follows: TGCGCCAGCAGCCTGGGGGTCCACAATGAGCAGTTCTTC.

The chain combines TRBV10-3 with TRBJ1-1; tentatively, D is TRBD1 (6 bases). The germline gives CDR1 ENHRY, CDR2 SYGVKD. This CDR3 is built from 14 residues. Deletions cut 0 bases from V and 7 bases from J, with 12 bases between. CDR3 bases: TGTGCCATCAGTGAGTCCAGGGGCGCGGGTGAAGCTTTCTTT. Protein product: CAISESRGAGEAFF.

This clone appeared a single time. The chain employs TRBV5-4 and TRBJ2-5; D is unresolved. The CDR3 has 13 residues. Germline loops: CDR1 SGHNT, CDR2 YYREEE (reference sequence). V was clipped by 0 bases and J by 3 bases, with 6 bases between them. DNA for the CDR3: TGTGCCAGCAGCTTGGACAGTAAAGAGACCCAGTACTTC. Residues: CASSLDSKETQYF.

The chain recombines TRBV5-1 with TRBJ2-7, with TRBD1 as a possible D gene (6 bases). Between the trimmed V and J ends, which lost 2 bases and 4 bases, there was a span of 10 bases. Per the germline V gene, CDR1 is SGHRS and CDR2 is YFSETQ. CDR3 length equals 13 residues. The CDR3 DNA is TGCGCCAGCAGCTTCGAGGGGGTGTACGAGCAGTACTTC. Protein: CASSFEGVYEQYF.

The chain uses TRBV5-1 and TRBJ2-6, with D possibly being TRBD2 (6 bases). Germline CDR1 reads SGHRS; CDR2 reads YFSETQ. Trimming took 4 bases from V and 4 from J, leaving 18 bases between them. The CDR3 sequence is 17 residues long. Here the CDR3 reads CASSPPTGTSGANVLTF. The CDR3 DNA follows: TGCGCCAGCAGCCCCCCTACCGGGACTTCAGGGGCCAACGTCCTGACTTTC. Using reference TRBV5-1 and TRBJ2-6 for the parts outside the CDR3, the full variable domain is KAGVTQTPRYLIKTRGQQVTLSCSPISGHRSVSWYQQTPGQGLQFLFEYFSETQRNKGNFPGRFSGRQFSNSRSEMNVSTLELGDSALYLCASSPPTGTSGANVLTFGAGSRLTVL.

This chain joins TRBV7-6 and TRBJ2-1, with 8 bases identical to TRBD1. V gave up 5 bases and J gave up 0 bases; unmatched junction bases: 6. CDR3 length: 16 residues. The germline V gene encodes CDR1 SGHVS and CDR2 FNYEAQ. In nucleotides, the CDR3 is TGTGCCAGCAGCCCCCGACAGGGGCACTCCTACAATGAGCAGTTCTTC. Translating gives CASSPRQGHSYNEQFF.

CDR3 DNA sequence: TGTGCCAGTAGTATAGACTTCGGACGGGATCAGCCCCAGCATTTT. Translated, it gives CASSIDFGRDQPQHF. V gene TRBV19 combines with J gene TRBJ1-5; D is unresolved. V was clipped by 0 bases and J by 5 bases, with 11 bases between them. Per germline, CDR1 LNHDA and CDR2 SQIVND (reference sequence). CDR3 length: 15 residues. The full variable domain, rest sourced from reference TRBV19 and TRBJ1-5, is DGGITQSPKYLFRKEGQNVTLSCEQNLNHDAMYWYRQDPGQGLRLIYYSQIVNDFQKGDIAEGYSVSREKKESFPLTVTSAQKNPTAFYLCASSIDFGRDQPQHFGDGTRLSIL.

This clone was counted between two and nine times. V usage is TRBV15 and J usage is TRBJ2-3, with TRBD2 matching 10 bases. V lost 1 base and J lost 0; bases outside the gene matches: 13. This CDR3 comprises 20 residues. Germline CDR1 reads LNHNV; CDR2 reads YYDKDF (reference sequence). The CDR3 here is CATSRVTLAGRPTSTDTQYF. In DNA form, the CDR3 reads TGTGCCACCAGCAGAGTCACACTAGCGGGGCGCCCGACTAGCACAGATACGCAGTATTTT. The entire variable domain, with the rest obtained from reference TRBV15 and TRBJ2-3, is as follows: DAMVIQNPRYQVTQFGKPVTLSCSQTLNHNVMYWYQQKSSQAPKLLFHYYDKDFNNEADTPDNFQSRRPNTSFCFLDIRSPGLGDTAMYLCATSRVTLAGRPTSTDTQYFGPGTRLTVL.

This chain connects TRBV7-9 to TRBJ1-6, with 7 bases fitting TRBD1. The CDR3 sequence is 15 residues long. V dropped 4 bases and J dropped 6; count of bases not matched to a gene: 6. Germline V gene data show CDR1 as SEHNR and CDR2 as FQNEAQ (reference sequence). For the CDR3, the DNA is TGTGCCAGCAGCTCCGGGGACAGCAGTAATTCACCCCTCCACTTT. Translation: CASSSGDSSNSPLHF.

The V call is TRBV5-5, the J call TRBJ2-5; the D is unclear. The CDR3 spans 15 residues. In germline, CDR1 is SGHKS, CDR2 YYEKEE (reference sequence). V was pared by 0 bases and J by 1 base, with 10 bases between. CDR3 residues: CASSLVSGPQETQYF. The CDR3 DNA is TGTGCCAGCAGCTTGGTGTCAGGACCCCAAGAGACCCAGTACTTC. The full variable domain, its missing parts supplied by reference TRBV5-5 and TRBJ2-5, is DAGVTQSPTHLIKTRGQQVTLRCSPISGHKSVSWYQQVLGQGPQFIFQYYEKEERGRGNFPDRFSARQFPNYSSELNVNALLLGDSALYLCASSLVSGPQETQYFGPGTRLLVL.

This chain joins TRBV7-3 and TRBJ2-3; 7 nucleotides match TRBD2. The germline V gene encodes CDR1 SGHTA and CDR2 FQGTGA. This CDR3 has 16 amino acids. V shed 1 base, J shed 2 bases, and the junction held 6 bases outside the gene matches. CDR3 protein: CASSLRASGSTDTQYF. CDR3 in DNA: TGTGCCAGCAGCTTAAGGGCTAGCGGCTCCACAGATACGCAGTATTTT.

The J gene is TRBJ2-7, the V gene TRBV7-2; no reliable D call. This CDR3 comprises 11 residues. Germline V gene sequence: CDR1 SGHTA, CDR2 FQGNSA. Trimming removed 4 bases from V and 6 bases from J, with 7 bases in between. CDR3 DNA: TGTGCCAGCAGCTCCGCCCGCGAGCAGTACTTC. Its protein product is CASSSAREQYF.

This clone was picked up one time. In DNA, the CDR3 is TGTGCCAGCAATAGGGACAGCCCCACAGATACGCAGTATTTT. Residues: CASNRDSPTDTQYF. V is TRBV2 and J is TRBJ2-3; 7 bases fit TRBD1. Germline trimming cut 7 bases from V and 2 bases from J; bases unmatched to any gene: 6. This CDR3 comprises 14 residues. The germline CDR1 and CDR2 sequences are SNHLY and FYNNEI.

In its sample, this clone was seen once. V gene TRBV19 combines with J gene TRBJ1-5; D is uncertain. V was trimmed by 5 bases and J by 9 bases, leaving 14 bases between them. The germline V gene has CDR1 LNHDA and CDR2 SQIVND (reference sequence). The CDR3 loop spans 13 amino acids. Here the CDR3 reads CASSSQSLGPQHF. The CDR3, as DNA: TGTGCCAGTAGTTCCCAATCTCTTGGGCCCCAGCATTTT.

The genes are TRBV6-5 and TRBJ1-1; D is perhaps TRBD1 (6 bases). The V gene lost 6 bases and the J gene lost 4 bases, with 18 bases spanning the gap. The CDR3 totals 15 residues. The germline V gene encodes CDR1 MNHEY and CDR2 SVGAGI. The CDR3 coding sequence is TGTGCCAGCAGGGGGGACTTAAACAGGGCCACTGAAGCTTTCTTT. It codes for CASRGDLNRATEAFF.

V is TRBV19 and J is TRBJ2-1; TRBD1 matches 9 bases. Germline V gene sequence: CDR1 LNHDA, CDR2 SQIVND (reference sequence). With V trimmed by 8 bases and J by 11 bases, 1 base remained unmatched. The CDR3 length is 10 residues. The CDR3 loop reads CASGTGKQFF. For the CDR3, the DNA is TGTGCCAGTGGGACAGGGAAGCAGTTCTTC.

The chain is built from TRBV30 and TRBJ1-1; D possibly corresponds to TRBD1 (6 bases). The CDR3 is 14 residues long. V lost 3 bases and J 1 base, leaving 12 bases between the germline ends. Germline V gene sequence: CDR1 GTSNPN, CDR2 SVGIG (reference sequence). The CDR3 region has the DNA TGTGCCTGGAGCCCGGGGGCTCGGAACACTGAAGCTTTCTTT. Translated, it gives CAWSPGARNTEAFF.

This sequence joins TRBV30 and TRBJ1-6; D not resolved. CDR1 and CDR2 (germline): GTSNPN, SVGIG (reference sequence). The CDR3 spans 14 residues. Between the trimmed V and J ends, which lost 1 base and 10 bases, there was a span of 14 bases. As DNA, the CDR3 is TGTGCCTGGAGTGGGGTCCAGCTGGGATCACCCCTCCACTTT. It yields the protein CAWSGVQLGSPLHF. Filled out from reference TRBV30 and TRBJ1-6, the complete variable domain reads SQTIHQWPATLVQPVGSPLSLECTVEGTSNPNLYWYRQAAGRGLQLLFYSVGIGQISSEVPQNLSASRPQDRQFILSSKKLLLSDSGFYLCAWSGVQLGSPLHFGNGTRLTVT.

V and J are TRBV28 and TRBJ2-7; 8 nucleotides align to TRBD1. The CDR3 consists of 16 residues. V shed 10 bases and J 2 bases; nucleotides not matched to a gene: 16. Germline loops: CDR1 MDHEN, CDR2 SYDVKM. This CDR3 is CATTTFVRTGTYEQYF. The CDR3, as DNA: TGTGCCACAACGACATTCGTGCGGACAGGGACCTACGAGCAGTACTTC.

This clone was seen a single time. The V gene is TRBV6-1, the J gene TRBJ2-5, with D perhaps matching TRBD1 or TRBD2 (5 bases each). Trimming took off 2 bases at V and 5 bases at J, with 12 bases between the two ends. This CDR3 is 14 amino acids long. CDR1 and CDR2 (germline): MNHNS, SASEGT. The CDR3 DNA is TGTGCCAGCAGTGAATCCGGGTGGGGGGAGACCCAGTACTTC. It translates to CASSESGWGETQYF.